This TCR beta chain was documented in a study of blood T cell repertoires in COVID-19. All enrollees were about 18 to 89 years old and from about two dozen US areas. Self-reported history from a screening survey and questionnaire set each donor's cohort. Two negative PCRs, clearance, or symptom resolution had been documented for recovered Cohort 3 donors. The table came from immunoSEQ multiplex PCR; TCRdb's copy has only in-frame clones and leaves some out. The sample carries about 190,000 clones, around 80% recorded once. The V gene's germline CDR1 is MDHEN and CDR2 SYDVKM. J was trimmed by 6 bases and V by 6 bases; bases with no gene match: 6. The CDR3 totals 13 residues.

The V call is TRBV28, the J call TRBJ2-7, with 9 bases identical to TRBD1. The sequence was collected from a woman aged 45-65 years who had recovered from COVID-19. What was sequenced was PBMCs or T cells enriched from blood (not recorded which). CDR3 in amino acids: CASRGTGFGEQYF. The CDR3 DNA is TGTGCCAGCAGGGGGACAGGGTTCGGCGAGCAGTACTTC.